Listed below are T cell receptor beta chains from one sample, sequenced in a study of T-cell reconstitution after alpha-beta-depleted transplantation in children. TCRdb re-called the PCR reads through MiXCR, storing one row per CDR3 protein. The table records over 85,000 distinct CDR3 sequences, about 7.5% of them present only once. The material was PBMCs, obtained before TCRalphabeta/CD19-depleted stem cell transplant. The receptors here all came from a boy under 10 years old with acute lymphoblastic leukemia, due to receive a stem cell transplant. Both conserved end residues are part of each CDR3. Each record gives: clone size, V gene, J gene, D gene, CDR3 DNA, CDR3 protein. A D gene is named only where the DNA matches it firmly. Size tells how often a clone was seen (once, few, many) or the class of an expanded clone, and some rows leave it out.

>many|TRBV9|TRBJ2-7|-
TGTGCCAGCAGCCCCCGGTTGGAGAGCTCCTACGAGCAGTACTTC
CASSPRLESSYEQYF
>many|TRBV5-1|TRBJ2-5|-
TGCGCCAGCAGCTTGGTAAAGGAGACCCAGTACTTC
CASSLVKETQYF
>many|TRBV6-4|TRBJ2-3|TRBD2
TGTGCCAGCAGCCTAGCGGGGGAAGATACGCAGTATTTT
CASSLAGEDTQYF
>few|TRBV6-5|TRBJ2-7|-
TGTGCCAGCAGTTACTACCCGGAAGCCTCAAGCTCCTACGAGCAGTACTTC
CASSYYPEASSSYEQYF
>many|TRBV24-1|TRBJ1-6|-
TGTGCCACCAGTGATTTTAAGGGGAGGTCCTATAATTCACCCCTCCACTTT
CATSDFKGRSYNSPLHF
>once|TRBV4-2|TRBJ1-5|TRBD1
TGTGCCAGCAGCCAATACAGGGGGGGTCCCCAGCCCCAGCATTTT
CASSQYRGGPQPQHF
>many|TRBV20-1|TRBJ2-2|-
TGCAGTGCTAGAGGGGCAGCGATTCCTACCGGGGAGCTGTTTTTT
CSARGAAIPTGELFF
>few|TRBV7-9|TRBJ1-4|-
TGTGCCAGCAGCTCGAGACAGCTTGAAAAACTGTTTTTT
CASSSRQLEKLFF
>-|TRBV5-1|TRBJ1-1|-
TGCGCCAGCAGCCAAATCTTAGGTCAGGGCACTGAAGCTTTCTTT
CASSQILGQGTEAFF
>-|TRBV5-1|TRBJ1-2|-
TGCGCCAGCAGCTTGAGACAGGCCCACTATGGCTACACCTTC
CASSLRQAHYGYTF
>-|TRBV5-1|TRBJ1-3|TRBD1
TGCGCCAGCAGCTCCACGCAGGGGGCTGGAAACACCATATATTTT
CASSSTQGAGNTIYF
>many|TRBV14|TRBJ2-7|-
TGTGCCAGCAGCCAGGCCCGTCTCTACGAGCAGTACTTC
CASSQARLYEQYF
>few|TRBV10-2|TRBJ1-3|TRBD1
TGCGCCAGCAACCGGGACAGACAATCTGGAAACACCATATATTTT
CASNRDRQSGNTIYF
>-|TRBV5-1|TRBJ2-1|-
TGCGCCAGCAGACCTACACCCGGGACCTATAGCTTTACCTCCTACAATGAGCAGTTCTTC
CASRPTPGTYSFTSYNEQFF
>many|TRBV7-2|TRBJ2-1|-
TGTGCCAGCAGCCACCCAAAGGCTCCGCAGTTCTTC
CASSHPKAPQFF
>many|TRBV4-3|TRBJ2-5|TRBD1
TGCGCCAGCAGCCGGATGATCGTGGGGACAGGGCAGCAAGAGACCCAGTACTTC
CASSRMIVGTGQQETQYF
>many|TRBV9|TRBJ2-2|-
TGTGCCAGCAGCTCAACGGGACATCTCACCGGGGAGCTGTTTTTT
CASSSTGHLTGELFF
>many|TRBV7-2|TRBJ2-4|-
TGTGCCAGCAGCTCTCTGGCCCAGGGGGGCATTCAGTACTTC
CASSSLAQGGIQYF
>many|TRBV12-3/TRBV12-4|TRBJ2-3|-
TGTGCCAGCAGGACCGGGGTTAGCACAGATACGCAGTATTTT
CASRTGVSTDTQYF
>-|TRBV3-1|TRBJ2-1|TRBD2
TGTGCCTGCAGCGCCGCGGCGGGGGGTCACAATGAGCAGTTCTTC
CACSAAAGGHNEQFF
>-|TRBV5-5|TRBJ1-1|-
TGTGCCAGCAGCTTGGACGGAAAGAGGAACACTGAAGCTTTCTTT
CASSLDGKRNTEAFF
>few|TRBV6-5|TRBJ2-1|-
TGTGCCAGCAGTTACGCCGACAATGAGCAGTTCTTC
CASSYADNEQFF
>-|TRBV27|TRBJ2-1|-
TGTGCCAGCAGTAGCCGACAGCCTTACAATGAGCAGTTCTTC
CASSSRQPYNEQFF
>few|TRBV7-2|TRBJ2-2|TRBD1
TGTGCCAGCAGACCCGGGACAGGGAGAACCGGGGAGCTGTTTTTT
CASRPGTGRTGELFF
>-|TRBV2|TRBJ1-5|TRBD1
TGTGCCAGCAGCGAAAGGGGCGGGACAGCCTCCGGTCAGCCCCAGCATTTT
CASSERGGTASGQPQHF
>-|TRBV15|TRBJ1-5|TRBD1
TGTGCCACCAGCAGAGGGACAGGGGATCAGCCCCAGCATTTT
CATSRGTGDQPQHF
>many|TRBV7-2|TRBJ2-1|TRBD2
TGTGCCAGCAGCCCAGGACTAGCGGGGGATTACTACAATGAGCAGTTCTTC
CASSPGLAGDYYNEQFF
>many|TRBV12-3/TRBV12-4|TRBJ1-4|TRBD1
TGTGCCAGCATACCCAGTGGGACAGGGGGTGAAAAACTGTTTTTT
CASIPSGTGGEKLFF
>-|TRBV6-1|TRBJ1-1|TRBD1
TGTGCCAGCATGAGCCTCGACAGGGGCGCTTTCTTT
CASMSLDRGAFF
>few|TRBV5-1|TRBJ2-5|TRBD1
TGCGCCAGCAGCCCGGGACAGGTAAAAGAGACCCAGTACTTC
CASSPGQVKETQYF
>few|TRBV4-2|TRBJ1-2|-
TGTGCCAGCAGCCAAGATATACTAAACTATGGCTACACCTTC
CASSQDILNYGYTF
>few|TRBV20-1|TRBJ2-5|-
TGCAGTGCTAGAACCCGGGGTAGGGAGACCCAGTACTTC
CSARTRGRETQYF
>many|TRBV20-1|TRBJ2-7|TRBD1
TGCAGTGCCGGGACAGGGACCTACGAGCAGTACTTC
CSAGTGTYEQYF
>-|TRBV16|TRBJ2-7|-
TGTGCCAGCAGCCAAAAAGGCTACGAGCAGTACTTC
CASSQKGYEQYF
>many|TRBV29-1|TRBJ1-2|TRBD1
TGCAGCGGAGGGACAGGGGGCGTCTATGGCTACACCTTC
CSGGTGGVYGYTF
>-|TRBV7-2|TRBJ1-2|-
TGTGCCAGCAGCTTAGGTTGGGGGGATGGCTACACCTTC
CASSLGWGDGYTF
>many|TRBV5-6|TRBJ1-2|-
TGTGCCAGCAGCAACCCAGGGGAAGGTTATGGCTACACCTTC
CASSNPGEGYGYTF
>many|TRBV7-2|TRBJ2-1|TRBD1
TGTGCCAGCAGCTTTTCCGGGACAGGCGTCAATGAGCAGTTCTTC
CASSFSGTGVNEQFF
>few|TRBV5-1|TRBJ1-2|TRBD1
TGCGCCAGCAGCTCCACAGGGGGCGACTATGGCTACACCTTC
CASSSTGGDYGYTF
>-|TRBV20-1|TRBJ1-2|-
TGCAGTGCTAGCCGAAACTATGGCTACACCTTC
CSASRNYGYTF
>few|TRBV29-1|TRBJ1-5|-
TGCAGCGTTGTAGTGGCAGGGAGCAATCAGCCCCAGCATTTT
CSVVVAGSNQPQHF
>few|TRBV18|TRBJ2-1|-
TGTGCCAGCTCGGGGTCCGGGAATGAGCAGTTCTTC
CASSGSGNEQFF
>-|TRBV15|TRBJ2-7|-
TGTGCCACCAGCAGCGGGGACACAGCCTACGAGCAGTACTTC
CATSSGDTAYEQYF
>-|TRBV20-1|TRBJ2-3|-
TGCAGTGCTACGAAGGGGGAGACGTCCCGCACAGATACGCAGTATTTT
CSATKGETSRTDTQYF
>many|TRBV5-1|TRBJ2-7|-
TGCGCCAGCAGCCTTCGGGGTCAGTCCTACGAGCAGTACTTC
CASSLRGQSYEQYF
>-|TRBV9|TRBJ2-7|TRBD2
TGTGCCAGCAGCCCTAGGGACTATTACTACGAGCAGTACTTC
CASSPRDYYYEQYF
>-|TRBV28|TRBJ2-3|TRBD2
TGTGCCAGCAGTCCCACGGTCCGGGCTAGCGGGGGGGCCGGTCTGGCAGATACGCAGTATTTT
CASSPTVRASGGAGLADTQYF